Presented here are 2 T cell receptor beta chains from one specimen sequenced in a study of cytomegalovirus exposure and HLA in healthy donors (dated by TCRdb to the late 2010s). Library method: the immunoSEQ multiplex PCR assay. A mixture of 60 forward primers for TCR Vbeta segments and 13 reverse primers for TCR Jbeta segments was used in the multiplex PCR. In its TCRdb copy, this immuneACCESS table keeps in-frame sequences only and misses some clones. Where compared with another copy, unresolved V genes explain less than half of these, and the others have no known cause. The sample table records over 150,000 clones; 70% to 80% of these occur just once. The top ten clonotypes cover under 2.5% of the sample. The sample comprised PBMCs. The source of these receptors is a man in his thirties or forties in good health and CMV-seronegative.

A few counts support this clone. This chain uses TRBV7-2 with TRBJ1-2; the D is unclear. With 1 base removed from V and 4 bases from J, the gap between germline ends came to 13 bases. The CDR3 loop spans 15 amino acids. Germline V gene lookup returns CDR1 SGHTA and CDR2 FQGNSA. Written as DNA, the CDR3 is TGTGCCAGCAGCTTAGATGTAGAGGTTCTCTATGGCTACACCTTC. This encodes CASSLDVEVLYGYTF. Combining the CDR3 with reference TRBV7-2 and TRBJ1-2 gives the whole variable domain GAGVSQSPSNKVTEKGKDVELRCDPISGHTALYWYRQSLGQGLEFLIYFQGNSAPDKSGLPSDRFSAERTGGSVSTLTIQRTQQEDSAVYLCASSLDVEVLYGYTFGSGTRLTVV.

The rearrangement links TRBV4-2 to TRBJ2-7; 11 bases align to TRBD2. Losses at the gene ends were 0 bases for V and 7 bases for J; bases not matched to a gene: 11. The CDR3 covers 17 residues. Germline loops: CDR1 LGHNA, CDR2 YNFKEQ. CDR3 nucleotide sequence: TGTGCCAGCAGCCAAGATATAACTAGCGGGGGCCAGCGGGAGCAGTACTTC. Protein product: CASSQDITSGGQREQYF.